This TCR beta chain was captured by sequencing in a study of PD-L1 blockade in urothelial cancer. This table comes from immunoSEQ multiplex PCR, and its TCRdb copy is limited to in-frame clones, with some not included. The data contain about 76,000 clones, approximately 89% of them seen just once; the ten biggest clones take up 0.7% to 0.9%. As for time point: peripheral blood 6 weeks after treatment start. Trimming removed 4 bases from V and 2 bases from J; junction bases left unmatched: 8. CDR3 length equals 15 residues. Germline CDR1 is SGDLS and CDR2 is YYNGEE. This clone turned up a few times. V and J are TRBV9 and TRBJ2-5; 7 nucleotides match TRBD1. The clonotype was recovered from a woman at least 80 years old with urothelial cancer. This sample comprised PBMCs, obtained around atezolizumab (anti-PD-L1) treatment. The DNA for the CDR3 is TGTGCCAGCAGCCATCGACAGGGTCAACAAGAGACCCAGTACTTC. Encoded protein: CASSHRQGQQETQYF.